The next 16 T cell receptor beta chains were all read from a single sample in a study of cytomegalovirus exposure and HLA in healthy donors. 13 Jbeta primers and 60 Vbeta primers were used for the PCR. Method: immunoSEQ multiplex PCR; TCRdb's copy keeps in-frame clones and lacks some. The sample includes about 160,000 clones, 70% to 80% seen only once; the top ten take over 1.1%. The sequenced material came from PBMCs. The receptors were sampled from a man aged 60-69 years in good health and CMV-seronegative.

This clone was observed a handful of times. The chain carries TRBV6-5 and TRBJ1-1; unclear D gene. V was cut by 7 bases and J by 1 base, with 7 bases left in between. The germline V gene has CDR1 MNHEY and CDR2 SVGAGI. The CDR3 sequence is 12 residues long. The CDR3: CASMRGNTEAFF. The CDR3 DNA follows: TGTGCCAGCATGCGGGGGAACACTGAAGCTTTCTTT.

This clone was detected only a few times. The chain has TRBV5-1 and TRBJ2-1; a possible D gene is TRBD1 (6 bases). CDR1 SGHRS and CDR2 YFSETQ come from the germline V gene. The CDR3 loop spans 15 amino acids. The germline V and J ends were trimmed by 0 bases and 4 bases, with 11 bases remaining between them. The DNA for the CDR3 is TGCGCCAGCAGCTTGGGTCAGGGGATTTACAATGAGCAGTTCTTC. Translation gives CASSLGQGIYNEQFF.

V is TRBV19 and J is TRBJ2-1; a possible D gene is TRBD1 (6 bases). The V gene's germline CDR1 is LNHDA and CDR2 SQIVND (reference sequence). The CDR3 has 16 amino acids. The V and J ends lost 1 base and 4 bases respectively, with 14 bases between them. CDR3 protein: CASSIGHRERYNEQFF. CDR3 coding DNA: TGTGCCAGTAGTATAGGACACAGGGAAAGATACAATGAGCAGTTCTTC.

The CDR3, as DNA: TGTGCCAGCAGTGTAACAGGATCGGCTGTCGGGACTAATCTCTACGAGCAGTACTTC. Its protein is CASSVTGSAVGTNLYEQYF. V is TRBV28 and J is TRBJ2-7; 7 nucleotides agree with TRBD2. V gave up 5 bases and J gave up 3 bases; unmatched junction bases: 22. This CDR3 is built from 19 residues. CDR1 is MDHEN, CDR2 SYDVKM, per germline.

The rearrangement links TRBV28 to TRBJ2-3; D is ambiguous. Trimming cost V 8 bases and J 0 bases, with 6 bases left between them. Germline V CDR1 and CDR2: MDHEN, SYDVKM. The CDR3 extends over 12 amino acids. Here the CDR3 reads CASWSSTDTQYF. The CDR3 nucleotides read TGTGCCAGCTGGAGTAGCACAGATACGCAGTATTTT.

The chain uses TRBV28 and TRBJ1-5, with D possibly being TRBD1 (6 bases). Trimming took off 10 bases at V and 2 bases at J, with 15 bases between the two ends. Germline lookup yields CDR1 MDHEN and CDR2 SYDVKM. The CDR3 is made up of 14 amino acids. The CDR3 region has the DNA TGTGCCACCACGGCTCCAGGGGGCAATCAGCCCCAGCATTTT. This gives the protein CATTAPGGNQPQHF.

This rearrangement joins TRBV6-4 to TRBJ2-3; no clear D gene. Trimming stripped 3 bases from V and 8 bases from J, with 12 bases between. The length of the CDR3 is 13 residues. CDR1 and CDR2 from the germline V gene are MRHNA and SNTAGT. The CDR3 loop is CASSETPLATQYF. DNA of the CDR3: TGTGCCAGCAGTGAAACCCCGCTGGCTACGCAGTATTTT.

The gene calls are TRBV21-1 and TRBJ2-6; TRBD2 is the table's D call, not checked against the DNA. TRBV21-1 is termed a pseudogene. This CDR3 has 20 residues. This chain's CDR3 is CASSKARREGTLAGANVLTF. The CDR3 DNA reads as TGTGCCAGCAGCAAAGCTCGACGGGAGGGGACTCTCGCTGGGGCCAACGTCCTGACTTTC.

The chain is built from TRBV7-9 and TRBJ2-3; maybe TRBD2 (5 bases). Per the germline V gene, CDR1 is SEHNR and CDR2 is FQNEAQ (reference sequence). With 1 base removed from V and 4 bases from J, the gap between germline ends came to 12 bases. This CDR3 comprises 15 residues. The CDR3 sequence is CASSLGGAGPDTQYF. The CDR3 DNA follows: TGTGCCAGCAGCTTAGGGGGAGCAGGTCCAGATACGCAGTATTTT.

The rearrangement links TRBV27 to TRBJ2-7, with TRBD1 as a possible D gene (6 bases). V was shortened by 2 bases and J by 3 bases, with 14 bases between the two germline ends. The germline V gene encodes CDR1 MNHEY and CDR2 SMNVEV (reference sequence). The CDR3 has 15 residues. The CDR3, as DNA: TGTGCCAGCAGTTTAGGCAGGGGTCGCCTCTACGAGCAGTACTTC. As protein: CASSLGRGRLYEQYF.

This clone was counted only a few times. The chain is built from TRBV6-1 and TRBJ2-7, with 7 bases matching TRBD1. J gave up 5 bases and V 6 bases, and 7 bases lay outside the gene matches. Germline V gene lookup returns CDR1 MNHNS and CDR2 SASEGT. The CDR3 has 13 amino acids. Here the CDR3 reads CASSRQGLDEQYF. For the CDR3, the DNA is TGTGCCAGCAGCAGACAGGGTCTAGACGAGCAGTACTTC.

The rearrangement joins TRBV5-5 to TRBJ1-2; perhaps TRBD1 as D (5 bases). The CDR3 runs to 13 residues. Germline lookup yields CDR1 SGHKS and CDR2 YYEKEE (reference sequence). Trimming removed 0 bases from V and 8 bases from J, with 11 bases in between. CDR3 DNA sequence: TGTGCCAGCAGCTTGGTGGCAGGGTACGGCTACACCTTC. The encoded protein is CASSLVAGYGYTF.

V gene TRBV6-5 combines with J gene TRBJ2-7; perhaps TRBD2 as D (5 bases). Trimming pared 6 bases from V and 2 bases from J, leaving 14 bases between. The CDR3 spans 14 residues. CDR1 is MNHEY and CDR2 is SVGAGI in the germline V gene. The CDR3 DNA is TGTGCCAGCAGCCGAGAGGGAAGGACCTACGAGCAGTACTTC. Its protein product is CASSREGRTYEQYF.

The rearrangement uses TRBV5-6 and TRBJ1-6, with TRBD1 matching 12 bases. The CDR3 runs to 16 residues. V shed 1 base and J 14 bases; nucleotides not matched to a gene: 10. Germline V lookup: CDR1 SGHDT, CDR2 YYEEEE. CDR3: CASSLLGDRGPPTLHF. The CDR3 DNA reads as TGTGCCAGCAGCTTGCTGGGGGACAGGGGGCCCCCAACCCTCCACTTT.

The rearrangement uses TRBV21-1 and TRBJ1-5; the DNA was not compared with TRBD1, the D call given in the table. TRBV21-1 is a pseudogene. This CDR3 region has 15 residues. CDR3 protein: CASSPVRDTYQPQHF. The CDR3 DNA follows: TGTGCCAGCAGCCCAGTCCGGGACACCTATCAGCCCCAGCATTTT.

The rearrangement links TRBV30 to TRBJ1-2, with D possibly matching TRBD1 (6 bases). V lost 1 base and J lost 6, with 6 bases in between. Germline lookup yields CDR1 GTSNPN and CDR2 SVGIG (reference sequence). CDR3 size: 11 residues. CDR3 loop: CAWSEGDGYTF. CDR3 DNA sequence: TGTGCCTGGAGTGAGGGGGATGGCTACACCTTC. Using reference TRBV30 and TRBJ1-2 for the parts outside the CDR3, the full variable domain is SQTIHQWPATLVQPVGSPLSLECTVEGTSNPNLYWYRQAAGRGLQLLFYSVGIGQISSEVPQNLSASRPQDRQFILSSKKLLLSDSGFYLCAWSEGDGYTFGSGTRLTVV.